This is a list of T cell receptor beta chains from one sample in a study of cytomegalovirus exposure and HLA in healthy donors. Sequencing used immunoSEQ multiplex PCR; TCRdb keeps in-frame clones, though not all of them. The sample holds about 160,000 clones, 65% to 85% seen once. Specimen: PBMCs. Every receptor here comes from a male donor in good health and CMV-seropositive. Both conserved end residues are part of each CDR3. The D gene is left open where the match is weak. Clone size is stated in some rows and not others, as once, few, many or a class when expanded.

clone size,J gene,D gene,V gene,CDR3 DNA,CDR3 protein
.,TRBJ1-1,.,TRBV27,TGTGCCAGCAGTTTTGGGGGGGGATACTTTGAAGCTTTCTTT,CASSFGGGYFEAFF
few,TRBJ2-5,TRBD1,TRBV2,TGTGCCAGCAGTGAGACAGGGGCCGACGGGGAGACCCAGTACTTC,CASSETGADGETQYF
.,TRBJ2-7,.,TRBV11-3,TGTGCCAGCAGCTTAGTGGGTCGGGACTACGAGCAGTACTTC,CASSLVGRDYEQYF
.,TRBJ2-2,TRBD1,TRBV5-1,TGCGCCAGCAGTGGGACAGGGGTCACCGGGGAGCTGTTTTTT,CASSGTGVTGELFF
.,TRBJ2-5,.,TRBV6-1,TGTGCCAGCAGTGAATCTGGCGGGAAAGGGACCCAGTACTTC,CASSESGGKGTQYF
.,TRBJ2-1,TRBD2,TRBV18,TGTGCCAGCTCACGCTACCGGGACTCCACGGGGGGCAATGAGCAGTTCTTC,CASSRYRDSTGGNEQFF
once,TRBJ2-6,.,TRBV27,TGTGCCAGCAGTTTAAGGTCGGGGGTAACTGGGGCCAACGTCCTGACTTTC,CASSLRSGVTGANVLTF
.,TRBJ1-5,TRBD1,TRBV25-1,TGTGCCAGCAGTGAGGCAGGGGGAAGCAATCAGCCCCAGCATTTT,CASSEAGGSNQPQHF
.,TRBJ2-7,.,TRBV11-1,TGTGCCAGCAGCTTTGAAGTAGCTCGCGAGCAGTACTTC,CASSFEVAREQYF
few,TRBJ1-2,TRBD1,TRBV11-3,TGTGCCAGCACCCCGGCGGACAGGGGGCGAAGAAACTATGGCTACACCTTC,CASTPADRGRRNYGYTF
.,TRBJ1-5,TRBD1,TRBV30,TGTGCCTGGAGTCAATATCCCGGGACAGGGAGTCGGCAGCCCCAGCATTTT,CAWSQYPGTGSRQPQHF
.,TRBJ2-7,.,TRBV7-8,TGTGCCAGCAGGGAAAGCGGAAAGACCTACGAGCAGTACTTC,CASRESGKTYEQYF
once,TRBJ2-1,TRBD2,TRBV5-4,TGTGCCAGCAGCTTGGGATGGACTAGCGGGGCGGCCTCCTACAATGAGCAGTTCTTC,CASSLGWTSGAASYNEQFF
.,TRBJ2-4,.,TRBV5-1,TGCGCCAGCAGCACAGACAGGCTCCCCCAAAACATTCAGTACTTC,CASSTDRLPQNIQYF
.,TRBJ2-1,.,TRBV5-6,TGTGCCAGCAGCATGGAGCGGAAGAGCTCCTACAATGAGCAGTTCTTC,CASSMERKSSYNEQFF
.,TRBJ1-1,.,TRBV7-2,TGTGCCAGCAGCTCCACCCATCTAGGGGGGGCTGAAGCTTTCTTT,CASSSTHLGGAEAFF
.,TRBJ1-2,.,TRBV19,TGTGCCAGTATGAGGGAGCCCTATGGCTACACCTTC,CASMREPYGYTF
.,TRBJ2-5,.,TRBV11-1,TGTGCCAGCAGCTTAGCGCTTGGGGCAGGGTGGGAGACCCAGTACTTC,CASSLALGAGWETQYF
few,TRBJ2-2,TRBD2,TRBV5-4,TGTGCCAGCAGCTTGGACCTAGGGACTAGCGGGAGAACCGGGGAGCTGTTTTTT,CASSLDLGTSGRTGELFF
once,TRBJ2-4,.,TRBV7-9,TGTGCCAGCAGCCCCGGGAACATTCAGTACTTC,CASSPGNIQYF